Listed below are T cell receptor beta chains from one sample, sequenced in a study of blood T cell repertoires in COVID-19. Clones were read by immunoSEQ multiplex PCR, and TCRdb kept only the in-frame ones, dropping some. The table has fewer than 80,000 clones, 80% to 95% seen once. What was sequenced was peripheral blood. The origin of the receptors is a human donor in a cohort sampled during active COVID-19. Each CDR3 is given with its conserved first and last residue. The order of the fields is CDR3 protein, CDR3 DNA, D gene, J gene, clone size, V gene. The D gene is left open where the match is weak. Not all rows give a size; the values are once, few, many and, for expanded clones, a class.

cdr3_aa: CANLRWETGELFF; cdr3_nt: TGTGCCAATTTGAGGTGGGAGACCGGGGAGCTGTTTTTT; d_call: NA; j_call: TRBJ2-2; clone_size: NA; v_call: TRBV11-2
cdr3_aa: CAIRSSGQETQYF; cdr3_nt: TGTGCCATCAGGTCTAGCGGCCAAGAGACCCAGTACTTC; d_call: TRBD2; j_call: TRBJ2-5; clone_size: NA; v_call: TRBV10-3
cdr3_aa: CASSPGQGGYTF; cdr3_nt: TGTGCCAGCAGTCCGGGACAGGGTGGCTACACCTTC; d_call: TRBD1; j_call: TRBJ1-2; clone_size: NA; v_call: TRBV27
cdr3_aa: CASSHPGAGGPDTQYF; cdr3_nt: TGTGCCAGCAGCCATCCGGGAGCGGGGGGCCCAGATACGCAGTATTTT; d_call: TRBD2; j_call: TRBJ2-3; clone_size: NA; v_call: TRBV3-1/TRBV3-2
cdr3_aa: CASSLIGGAGETQYF; cdr3_nt: TGTGCCAGTAGTCTTATAGGGGGAGCAGGGGAGACCCAGTACTTC; d_call: NA; j_call: TRBJ2-5; clone_size: NA; v_call: TRBV19
cdr3_aa: CASRHSGGEYNEQFF; cdr3_nt: TGTGCCAGCAGACATAGCGGGGGAGAGTACAATGAGCAGTTCTTC; d_call: TRBD2; j_call: TRBJ2-1; clone_size: NA; v_call: TRBV14
cdr3_aa: CSASKGGLVDSYNEQFF; cdr3_nt: TGCAGTGCTAGTAAGGGAGGGCTTGTCGACTCCTACAATGAGCAGTTCTTC; d_call: TRBD2; j_call: TRBJ2-1; clone_size: NA; v_call: TRBV20-1
cdr3_aa: CASSAQGPPEYEQYF; cdr3_nt: TGCGCCAGCAGCGCACAGGGTCCCCCGGAATACGAGCAGTACTTC; d_call: NA; j_call: TRBJ2-7; clone_size: NA; v_call: TRBV5-1
cdr3_aa: CASSFWSGRASYNEQFF; cdr3_nt: TGTGCCAGCAGTTTTTGGAGCGGGAGGGCGTCCTACAATGAGCAGTTCTTC; d_call: TRBD2; j_call: TRBJ2-1; clone_size: once; v_call: TRBV27
cdr3_aa: CASSYEPGVPYEQYF; cdr3_nt: TGTGCCAGCAGTTACGAGCCGGGGGTCCCCTACGAGCAGTACTTC; d_call: NA; j_call: TRBJ2-7; clone_size: NA; v_call: TRBV6-6
cdr3_aa: CASSEQENTEAFF; cdr3_nt: TGTGCCAGCTCAGAACAGGAGAACACTGAAGCTTTCTTT; d_call: NA; j_call: TRBJ1-1; clone_size: NA; v_call: TRBV18
cdr3_aa: CASSNFLGGGRETQYF; cdr3_nt: TGTGCCAGCAGCAATTTCCTCGGCGGGGGGAGAGAGACCCAGTACTTC; d_call: TRBD2; j_call: TRBJ2-5; clone_size: NA; v_call: TRBV5-4
cdr3_aa: CASGVGQFVTEAFF; cdr3_nt: TGTGCTAGTGGTGTCGGACAGTTCGTCACTGAAGCTTTCTTT; d_call: NA; j_call: TRBJ1-1; clone_size: NA; v_call: TRBV12-5
cdr3_aa: CASSYQSGLSGTEAFF; cdr3_nt: TGTGCCAGCAGTTACCAATCAGGGCTTAGTGGCACTGAAGCTTTCTTT; d_call: NA; j_call: TRBJ1-1; clone_size: NA; v_call: TRBV6-5
cdr3_aa: CASSQDSGKFSPLHF; cdr3_nt: TGTGCCAGCAGCCAAGATTCAGGGAAGTTTTCACCCCTCCACTTT; d_call: NA; j_call: TRBJ1-6; clone_size: NA; v_call: TRBV3-1/TRBV3-2
cdr3_aa: CAWTVQEVRNEKLFF; cdr3_nt: TGTGCCTGGACCGTTCAGGAAGTGCGAAATGAAAAACTGTTTTTT; d_call: NA; j_call: TRBJ1-4; clone_size: NA; v_call: TRBV30
cdr3_aa: CASSEYPGTGYEQYF; cdr3_nt: TGTGCCAGCAGTGAATACCCCGGGACAGGCTACGAGCAGTACTTC; d_call: TRBD1; j_call: TRBJ2-7; clone_size: NA; v_call: TRBV2
cdr3_aa: CASSDILPQGAGFSTEAFF; cdr3_nt: TGTGCCAGCAGTGATATCCTACCGCAGGGGGCGGGGTTTAGCACTGAAGCTTTCTTT; d_call: TRBD1; j_call: TRBJ1-1; clone_size: NA; v_call: TRBV6-1
cdr3_aa: CASNRGQVNTEAFF; cdr3_nt: TGTGCCAGCAACCGGGGACAGGTGAACACTGAAGCTTTCTTT; d_call: TRBD1; j_call: TRBJ1-1; clone_size: NA; v_call: TRBV7-9
cdr3_aa: CASSTTGGTDTQYF; cdr3_nt: TGTGCCAGTAGTACAACAGGGGGGACAGATACGCAGTATTTT; d_call: TRBD1; j_call: TRBJ2-3; clone_size: NA; v_call: TRBV19
cdr3_aa: CASSPGTSGSIYEQYF; cdr3_nt: TGTGCCAGCAGCCCCGGGACTAGCGGGTCGATCTACGAGCAGTACTTC; d_call: TRBD2; j_call: TRBJ2-7; clone_size: NA; v_call: TRBV5-4
cdr3_aa: CAIGAGNNEKLFF; cdr3_nt: TGTGCCATCGGAGCAGGGAATAATGAAAAACTGTTTTTT; d_call: NA; j_call: TRBJ1-4; clone_size: NA; v_call: TRBV10-3
cdr3_aa: CASSLLGGETQYF; cdr3_nt: TGTGCCAGCAGTCTCCTAGGTGGAGAGACCCAGTACTTC; d_call: NA; j_call: TRBJ2-5; clone_size: NA; v_call: TRBV11-3
cdr3_aa: CASSLLWNTEAFF; cdr3_nt: TGCGCCAGCAGCTTGTTATGGAACACTGAAGCTTTCTTT; d_call: NA; j_call: TRBJ1-1; clone_size: NA; v_call: TRBV5-1
cdr3_aa: CASSQGTRSETQYF; cdr3_nt: TGTGCCAGCAGCCAAGGGACTCGATCGGAGACCCAGTACTTC; d_call: NA; j_call: TRBJ2-5; clone_size: NA; v_call: TRBV4-2
cdr3_aa: CASSWGQGITGNTIYF; cdr3_nt: TGTGCCAGCAGCTGGGGACAGGGGATTACTGGAAACACCATATATTTT; d_call: TRBD1; j_call: TRBJ1-3; clone_size: NA; v_call: TRBV5-4
cdr3_aa: CASREGYEQYF; cdr3_nt: TGTGCCAGCAGGGAGGGCTACGAGCAGTACTTC; d_call: NA; j_call: TRBJ2-7; clone_size: NA; v_call: TRBV6-5
cdr3_aa: CASSTIGGGTSNTDTQYF; cdr3_nt: TGTGCCAGCTCAACAATCGGCGGGGGGACAAGTAACACAGATACGCAGTATTTT; d_call: TRBD2; j_call: TRBJ2-3; clone_size: NA; v_call: TRBV18
cdr3_aa: CSAPGTEAFF; cdr3_nt: TGCAGTGCTCCCGGGACTGAAGCTTTCTTT; d_call: NA; j_call: TRBJ1-1; clone_size: NA; v_call: TRBV20-1
cdr3_aa: CATSRGGESYEQFF; cdr3_nt: TGTGCCACCAGCAGGGGGGGGGAGTCGTATGAGCAGTTCTTC; d_call: TRBD2; j_call: TRBJ2-1; clone_size: NA; v_call: TRBV15
cdr3_aa: CASSLSHTSEQYF; cdr3_nt: TGTGCCAGCAGCTTAAGTCACACAAGCGAGCAGTACTTC; d_call: NA; j_call: TRBJ2-7; clone_size: NA; v_call: TRBV7-3
cdr3_aa: CASSPRGTAGELFF; cdr3_nt: TGTGCCAGCAGCCCCAGGGGAACGGCCGGGGAGCTGTTTTTT; d_call: NA; j_call: TRBJ2-2; clone_size: NA; v_call: TRBV3-1/TRBV3-2
cdr3_aa: CASSPLLAGGRETQYF; cdr3_nt: TGTGCCAGCAGCCCCTTGTTAGCGGGGGGAAGGGAGACCCAGTACTTC; d_call: TRBD2; j_call: TRBJ2-5; clone_size: NA; v_call: TRBV7-2
cdr3_aa: CASSPDRASEQFF; cdr3_nt: TGTGCCAGTAGCCCGGACAGGGCGAGTGAGCAGTTCTTC; d_call: TRBD1; j_call: TRBJ2-1; clone_size: NA; v_call: TRBV19
cdr3_aa: CAWSVQGGQPQHF; cdr3_nt: TGTGCCTGGAGTGTACAGGGGGGTCAGCCCCAGCATTTT; d_call: TRBD1; j_call: TRBJ1-5; clone_size: few; v_call: TRBV30
cdr3_aa: CASSISRDLLYEQYF; cdr3_nt: TGTGCCAGTAGTATAAGCCGGGACTTACTATACGAGCAGTACTTC; d_call: NA; j_call: TRBJ2-7; clone_size: NA; v_call: TRBV19
cdr3_aa: CASSLERHPGYTF; cdr3_nt: TGCGCCAGCAGCTTGGAAAGACACCCCGGCTACACCTTC; d_call: NA; j_call: TRBJ1-2; clone_size: NA; v_call: TRBV5-1
cdr3_aa: CASSFYRQETQYF; cdr3_nt: TGTGCCAGCAGCTTTTATCGGCAAGAGACCCAGTACTTC; d_call: NA; j_call: TRBJ2-5; clone_size: NA; v_call: TRBV7-8
cdr3_aa: CAWSDLTNTGELFF; cdr3_nt: TGTGCCTGGAGTGATCTGACTAACACCGGGGAGCTGTTTTTT; d_call: NA; j_call: TRBJ2-2; clone_size: NA; v_call: TRBV30
cdr3_aa: CAWSVSGVTETQYF; cdr3_nt: TGTGCCTGGAGTGTATCCGGGGTGACAGAGACCCAGTACTTC; d_call: NA; j_call: TRBJ2-5; clone_size: NA; v_call: TRBV30
cdr3_aa: CASSQDLTGVAYNEQFF; cdr3_nt: TGCGCCAGCAGCCAAGACTTAACAGGGGTTGCCTACAATGAGCAGTTCTTC; d_call: TRBD1; j_call: TRBJ2-1; clone_size: NA; v_call: TRBV4-1
cdr3_aa: CASSSPTSGLYEQYF; cdr3_nt: TGCGCCAGCAGCTCCCCGACTAGCGGACTCTACGAGCAGTACTTC; d_call: TRBD2; j_call: TRBJ2-7; clone_size: NA; v_call: TRBV5-1
cdr3_aa: CASSSGLVGEQYF; cdr3_nt: TGTGCCAGCAGCTCGGGACTAGTTGGGGAGCAGTACTTC; d_call: TRBD2; j_call: TRBJ2-7; clone_size: NA; v_call: TRBV7-2
cdr3_aa: CASSLATGDTYEQYF; cdr3_nt: TGTGCCAGCAGCCTAGCGACAGGGGATACCTACGAGCAGTACTTC; d_call: TRBD1; j_call: TRBJ2-7; clone_size: once; v_call: TRBV11-2